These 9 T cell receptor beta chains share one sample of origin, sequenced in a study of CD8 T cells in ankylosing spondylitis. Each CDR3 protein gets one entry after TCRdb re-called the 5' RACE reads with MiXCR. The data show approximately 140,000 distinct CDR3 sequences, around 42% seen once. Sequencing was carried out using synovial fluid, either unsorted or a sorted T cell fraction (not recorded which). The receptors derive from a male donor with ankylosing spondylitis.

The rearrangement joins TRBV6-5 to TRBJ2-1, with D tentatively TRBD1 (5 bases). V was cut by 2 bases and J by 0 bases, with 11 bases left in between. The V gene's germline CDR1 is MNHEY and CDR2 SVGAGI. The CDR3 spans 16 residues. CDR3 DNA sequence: TGTGCCAGCAGTTACCCCTACAGGTCCTCCTACAATGAGCAGTTCTTC. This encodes CASSYPYRSSYNEQFF.

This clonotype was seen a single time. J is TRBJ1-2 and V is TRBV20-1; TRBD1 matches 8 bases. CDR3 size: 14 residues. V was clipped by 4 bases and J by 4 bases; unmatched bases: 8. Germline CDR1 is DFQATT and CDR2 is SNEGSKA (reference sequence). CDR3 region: CSATGTGDCYGYTF. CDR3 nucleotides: TGCAGTGCTACCGGGACAGGCGATTGCTATGGCTACACCTTC.

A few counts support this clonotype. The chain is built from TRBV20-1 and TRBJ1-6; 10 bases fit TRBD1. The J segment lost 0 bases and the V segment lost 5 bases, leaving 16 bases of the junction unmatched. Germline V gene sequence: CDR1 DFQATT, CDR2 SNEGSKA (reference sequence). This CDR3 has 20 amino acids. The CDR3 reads CSAPSDRGPYLSSYNSPLHF. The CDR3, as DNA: TGCAGTGCTCCTTCCGACAGGGGGCCTTACCTCAGCTCCTATAATTCACCCCTCCACTTT.

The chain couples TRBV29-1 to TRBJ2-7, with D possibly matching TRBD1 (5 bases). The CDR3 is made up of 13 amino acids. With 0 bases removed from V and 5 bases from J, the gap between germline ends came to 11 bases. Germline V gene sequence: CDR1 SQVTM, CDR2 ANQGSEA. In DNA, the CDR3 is TGCAGCGTTGAAGATGATCAGGGCAACGAGCAGTACTTC. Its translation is CSVEDDQGNEQYF.

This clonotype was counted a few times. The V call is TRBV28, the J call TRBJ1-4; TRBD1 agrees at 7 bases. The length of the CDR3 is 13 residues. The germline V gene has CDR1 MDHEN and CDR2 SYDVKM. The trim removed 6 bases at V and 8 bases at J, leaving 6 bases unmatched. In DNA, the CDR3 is TGTGCCAGCAGCGGACAGGTTTGGGAAAAACTGTTTTTT. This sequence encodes CASSGQVWEKLFF. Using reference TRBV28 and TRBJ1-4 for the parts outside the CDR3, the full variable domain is DVKVTQSSRYLVKRTGEKVFLECVQDMDHENMFWYRQDPGLGLRLIYFSYDVKMKEKGDIPEGYSVSREKKERFSLILESASTNQTSMYLCASSGQVWEKLFFGSGTQLSVL.

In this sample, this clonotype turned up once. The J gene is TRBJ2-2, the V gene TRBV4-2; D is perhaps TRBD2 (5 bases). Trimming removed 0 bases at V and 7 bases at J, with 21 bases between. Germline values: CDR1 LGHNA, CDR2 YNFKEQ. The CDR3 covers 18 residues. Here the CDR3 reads CASSQDEEGGSHGGELFF. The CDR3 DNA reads TGTGCCAGCAGCCAAGATGAGGAAGGAGGAAGCCACGGCGGGGAGCTGTTTTTT.

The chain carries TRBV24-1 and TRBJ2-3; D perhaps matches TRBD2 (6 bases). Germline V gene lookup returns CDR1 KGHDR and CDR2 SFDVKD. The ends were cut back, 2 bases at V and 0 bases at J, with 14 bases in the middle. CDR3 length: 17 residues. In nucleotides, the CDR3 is TGTGCCACCAGTGATTACGGGGGAGAACCAAGCACAGATACGCAGTATTTT. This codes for CATSDYGGEPSTDTQYF.

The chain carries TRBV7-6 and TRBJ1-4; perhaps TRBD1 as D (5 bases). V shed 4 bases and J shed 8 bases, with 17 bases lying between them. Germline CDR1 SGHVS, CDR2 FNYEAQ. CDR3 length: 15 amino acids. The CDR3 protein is CASSSTGLEGEKLFF. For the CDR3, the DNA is TGTGCCAGCAGCTCAACAGGCTTAGAGGGGGAAAAACTGTTTTTT.

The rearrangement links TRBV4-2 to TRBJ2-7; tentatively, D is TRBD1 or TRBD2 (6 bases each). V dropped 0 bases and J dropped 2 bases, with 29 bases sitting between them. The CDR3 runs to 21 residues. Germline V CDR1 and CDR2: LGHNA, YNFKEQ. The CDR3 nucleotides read TGTGCCAGCAGCCAAGATTATCGGGGGCAAGAGGAGGCATTTTTACCCTACGAGCAGTACTTC. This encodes CASSQDYRGQEEAFLPYEQYF.